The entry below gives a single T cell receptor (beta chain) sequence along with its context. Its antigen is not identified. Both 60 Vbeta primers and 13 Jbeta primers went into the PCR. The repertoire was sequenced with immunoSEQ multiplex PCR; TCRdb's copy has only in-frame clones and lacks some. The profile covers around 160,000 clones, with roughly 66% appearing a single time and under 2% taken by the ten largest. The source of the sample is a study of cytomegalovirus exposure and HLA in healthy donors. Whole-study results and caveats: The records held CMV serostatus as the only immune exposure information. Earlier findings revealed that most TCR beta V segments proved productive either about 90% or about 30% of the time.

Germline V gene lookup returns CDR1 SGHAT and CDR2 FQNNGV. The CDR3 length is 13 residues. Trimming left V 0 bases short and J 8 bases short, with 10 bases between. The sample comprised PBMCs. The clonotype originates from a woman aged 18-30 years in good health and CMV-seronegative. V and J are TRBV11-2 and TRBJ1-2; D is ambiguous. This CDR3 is CASSLDALGGYTF. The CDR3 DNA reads TGTGCCAGCAGCTTAGATGCCCTAGGAGGCTACACCTTC.